This T cell receptor beta chain was recovered during a study of blood T cells in healthy people across ages. In the study overall: Roughly one uniquely barcoded beta molecule per two T cells was captured.

Using a J-beta primer mix together with a sample-barcoded 5' primer, a second PCR was run for roughly 7 to 11 cycles. Each cDNA molecule, via a template-switch adaptor with 12 random nucleotides, was tagged. Using its own MiXCR run on the 5' RACE reads, TCRdb lists one record per CDR3 protein. The table shows roughly 1,800,000 distinct CDR3 sequences, with 40% to 55% occurring only once. Those donating, healthy Caucasian individuals from Russia, were aged about 6 to 95. Unmatched junction bases numbered 14, after V lost 6 bases and J lost 10 bases. This CDR3 has 15 amino acids. The source is a woman in her forties in good health. The rearrangement joins TRBV12-3 or TRBV12-4 to TRBJ2-1, with TRBD1 identical over 8 bases. The sequencing sample was made of blood. The CDR3 region has the DNA TGTGCCAGCAGCTCCTATGGACAGGGCGTGAACGAGCAGTTCTTC. It specifies CASSSYGQGVNEQFF.